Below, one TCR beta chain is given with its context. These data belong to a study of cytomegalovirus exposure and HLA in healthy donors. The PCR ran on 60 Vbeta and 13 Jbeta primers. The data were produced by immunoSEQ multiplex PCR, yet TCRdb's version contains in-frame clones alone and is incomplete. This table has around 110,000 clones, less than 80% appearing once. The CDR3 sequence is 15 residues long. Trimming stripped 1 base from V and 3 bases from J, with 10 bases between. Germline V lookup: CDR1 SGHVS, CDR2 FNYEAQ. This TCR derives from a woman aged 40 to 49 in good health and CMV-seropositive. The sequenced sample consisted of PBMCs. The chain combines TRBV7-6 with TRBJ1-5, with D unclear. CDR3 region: CASSLGPGPNQPQHF. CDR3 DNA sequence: TGTGCCAGCAGCTTAGGCCCAGGCCCCAATCAGCCCCAGCATTTT. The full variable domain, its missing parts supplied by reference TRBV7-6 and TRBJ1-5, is GAGVSQSPRYKVTKRGQDVALRCDPISGHVSLYWYRQALGQGPEFLTYFNYEAQQDKSGLPNDRFSAERPEGSISTLTIQRTEQRDSAMYRCASSLGPGPNQPQHFGDGTRLSIL.